A single sample is the source of the 3 T cell receptor beta chains below, sequenced in a study of T-cell memory formation after mild COVID-19. One entry per CDR3 protein, called by TCRdb with MiXCR from the 5' RACE reads. The sample holds 400,000 to 550,000 distinct CDR3 sequences, 25% seen once. The sequenced sample was PBMCs or a T cell subset sorted from them (not recorded which). These receptors all come from an adult woman who had mild COVID-19 (a few samples of this study predate the infection). Cell type and time point are not known.

The chain recombines TRBV12-3 or TRBV12-4 with TRBJ2-7, with TRBD2 matching over 8 bases. With 0 bases clipped from V and 5 bases from J, the junction kept 6 bases outside the gene matches. The CDR3 has 15 residues. DNA for the CDR3: TGTGCCAGCAGTTTAGCTTGGGCGGGGGGCAACGAGCAGTACTTC. This sequence encodes CASSLAWAGGNEQYF.

The V and J genes are TRBV21-1 and TRBJ1-4; the DNA was not compared with TRBD1, the D call given in the table. TRBV21-1 is classified as a pseudogene. The CDR3 has 17 amino acids. This CDR3 is CASTAPRQFATNEKLFF. The CDR3 nucleotides are TGTGCCAGCACCGCCCCCCGACAGTTTGCAACTAATGAAAAACTGTTTTTT.

The J gene is TRBJ1-1, the V gene TRBV5-1; D gene uncertain. V gave up 0 bases and J gave up 5 bases, with 11 bases separating them. The CDR3 has 14 amino acids. CDR1 and CDR2 (germline): SGHRS, YFSETQ. The CDR3 DNA reads as TGCGCCAGCAGCTTGGGGGTTGTCTTGACTGAAGCTTTCTTT. It is translated as CASSLGVVLTEAFF.